The clone carrying this T cell receptor beta chain has more than one count but fewer than ten. Its antigen remains unidentified. One to two pinch biopsies were taken from the rectum during colonoscopy. This specimen comes from a study of pediatric ulcerative colitis. Study-wide points: All ulcerative colitis patients, but no controls, carried two rectal clonotypes. Clonal expansions reduced rectal repertoire diversity in acute severe colitis. Substantially fewer templates came from a couple of patients' blood samples.

Samples were sequenced at Survey level, maximum 500,000 reads. Sequencing used immunoSEQ multiplex PCR; TCRdb keeps in-frame clones, though not all of them. The sample has about 35,000 clones; about three quarters are singletons. Per germline, CDR1 LGHNT and CDR2 FRNRAP. Trimming removed 1 base at V and 4 bases at J, with 14 bases between. This CDR3 spans 17 amino acids. V usage is TRBV12-5 and J usage is TRBJ1-6, with TRBD1 as a possible D gene (5 bases). The sequenced sample was gut tissue. The receptor comes from a boy between 5 and 17 years old with mild ulcerative colitis. For the CDR3, the DNA is TGTGCTAGTGGTTTGGCGCGGGGGTTGGGTTATAATTCACCCCTCCACTTT. The encoded protein is CASGLARGLGYNSPLHF.